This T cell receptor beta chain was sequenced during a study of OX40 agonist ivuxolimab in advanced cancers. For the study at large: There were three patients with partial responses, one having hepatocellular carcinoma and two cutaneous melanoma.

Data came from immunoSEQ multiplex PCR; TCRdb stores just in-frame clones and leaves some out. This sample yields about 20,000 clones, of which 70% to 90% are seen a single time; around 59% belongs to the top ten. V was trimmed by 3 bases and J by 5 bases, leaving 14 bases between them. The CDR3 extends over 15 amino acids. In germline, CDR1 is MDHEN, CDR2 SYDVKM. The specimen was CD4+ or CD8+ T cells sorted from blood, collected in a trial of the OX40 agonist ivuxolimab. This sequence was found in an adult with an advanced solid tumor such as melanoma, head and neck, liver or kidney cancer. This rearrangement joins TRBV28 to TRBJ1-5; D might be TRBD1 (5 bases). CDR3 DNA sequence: TGTGCCAGCAGTTTGGGCCCTCAGGGAGATCAGCCCCAGCATTTT. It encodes CASSLGPQGDQPQHF.